These T cell receptor beta chains were read from a single sample in a study of shared clonotypes between healthy human individuals. Data came from immunoSEQ multiplex PCR; TCRdb stores just in-frame clones and leaves some out. In the table there are about 2.3 million clones, 93% of which are singletons. The sequencing input was naive CD4+ T cells from PBMCs. The receptors originated from a man between 18 and 35 years old in good health. Some clones in this sample may be carry-over from other donors' samples. The CDR3 runs from the conserved cysteine through the conserved F or W. Fields, in order: J gene, V gene, CDR3 protein.

J gene: TRBJ1-3; V gene: TRBV5-4; CDR3 protein: CARCSTGSSGNTIYF
J gene: TRBJ2-7; V gene: TRBV5-4; CDR3 protein: CASSLGTGGNYEQYF
J gene: TRBJ2-7; V gene: TRBV7-2; CDR3 protein: CASSSWGSGFQYF
J gene: TRBJ2-1; V gene: TRBV2; CDR3 protein: CASSWGDYNEQFF
J gene: TRBJ1-5; V gene: TRBV19; CDR3 protein: CASSDTGGLRQPQHF
J gene: TRBJ1-2; V gene: TRBV28; CDR3 protein: CASSPGQGLGYTF
J gene: TRBJ2-3; V gene: TRBV30; CDR3 protein: CAWSLSGSEYF
J gene: TRBJ2-7; V gene: TRBV2; CDR3 protein: CASSGQGGPYEQYF
J gene: TRBJ1-4; V gene: TRBV10-2; CDR3 protein: CASSEGEAYGEKLFF
J gene: TRBJ2-5; V gene: TRBV11-3; CDR3 protein: CASSPGTSETQYF
J gene: TRBJ1-5; V gene: TRBV7-3; CDR3 protein: CASSIGGNQPQHF
J gene: TRBJ1-4; V gene: TRBV6-5; CDR3 protein: CASARVATNEKLFF
J gene: TRBJ2-1; V gene: TRBV10-2; CDR3 protein: CASSESGRNINEQFF
J gene: TRBJ1-1; V gene: TRBV30; CDR3 protein: CARDRVNTEAFF
J gene: TRBJ2-3; V gene: TRBV11-2; CDR3 protein: CASSWDRGTDTQYF
J gene: TRBJ2-7; V gene: TRBV5-1; CDR3 protein: CASRSGTGGYEQYF
J gene: TRBJ1-2; V gene: TRBV28; CDR3 protein: CASSLAGANYGYTF
J gene: TRBJ2-7; V gene: TRBV19; CDR3 protein: CASSWDRLTYEQYF
J gene: TRBJ2-1; V gene: TRBV6-1; CDR3 protein: CASSYTGSYNEQFF
J gene: TRBJ2-7; V gene: TRBV30; CDR3 protein: CAWSRGTGWAYEQYF
J gene: TRBJ2-1; V gene: TRBV5-1; CDR3 protein: CASSFFFHLSATNEQFF
J gene: TRBJ1-3; V gene: TRBV28; CDR3 protein: CASRPRNTIYF
J gene: TRBJ1-3; V gene: TRBV15; CDR3 protein: CATSRSWTGSRSGNTIYF
J gene: TRBJ2-1; V gene: TRBV5-6; CDR3 protein: CASSLVLSNEQFF
J gene: TRBJ2-7; V gene: TRBV6-5; CDR3 protein: CASSFPTGEQYF
J gene: TRBJ2-1; V gene: TRBV5-1; CDR3 protein: CASSLGLAHRGEQFF
J gene: TRBJ1-4; V gene: TRBV10-3; CDR3 protein: CAISESDRPNEKLFF
J gene: TRBJ2-4; V gene: TRBV5-1; CDR3 protein: CASRPGEGGNIQYF
J gene: TRBJ1-4; V gene: TRBV7-2; CDR3 protein: CASSPGPAREKLFF
J gene: TRBJ2-3; V gene: TRBV9; CDR3 protein: CASSVTSGSDTQYF
J gene: TRBJ2-7; V gene: TRBV11-2; CDR3 protein: CASSLGLARGYEQYF
J gene: TRBJ1-5; V gene: TRBV7-2; CDR3 protein: CASSSAWGEPQHF
J gene: TRBJ2-1; V gene: TRBV5-1; CDR3 protein: CASSWDLENEQFF
J gene: TRBJ2-1; V gene: TRBV6-6; CDR3 protein: CASRGREGRLDEQFF
J gene: TRBJ1-1; V gene: TRBV7-9; CDR3 protein: CASSRDRALNTEAFF
J gene: TRBJ2-1; V gene: TRBV2; CDR3 protein: CASSVLAGGYNEQFF
J gene: TRBJ2-2; V gene: TRBV7-9; CDR3 protein: CASSLWTGRVTGELFF
J gene: TRBJ1-1; V gene: TRBV7-6; CDR3 protein: CASSPGQGRGEAFF
J gene: TRBJ2-5; V gene: TRBV6-5; CDR3 protein: CASSPFRDRRETQYF
J gene: TRBJ1-3; V gene: TRBV5-8; CDR3 protein: CASSHRGGRPGSGNTIYF
J gene: TRBJ2-3; V gene: TRBV29-1; CDR3 protein: CSVEDIPDTQYF
J gene: TRBJ2-7; V gene: TRBV27; CDR3 protein: CASTPSAIILLAGFDEQYF
J gene: TRBJ2-4; V gene: TRBV9; CDR3 protein: CASSVGAGGPENIQYF
J gene: TRBJ2-3; V gene: TRBV29-1; CDR3 protein: CSVASGMESTDTQYF
J gene: TRBJ2-2; V gene: TRBV19; CDR3 protein: CASAGLAGVAGELFF
J gene: TRBJ2-1; V gene: TRBV14; CDR3 protein: CASSHTGVLIYNEQFF
J gene: TRBJ1-4; V gene: TRBV5-1; CDR3 protein: CASSKDLGTGNEKLFF